Below, 31 T cell receptor beta chains from the same sample are listed, as sequenced in a study of read filtering for tumor transcriptome and immune sequencing. From 300 to 450 ng of RNA, a library with molecular barcoded alpha/delta and beta/gamma adaptors was made. TCRdb processed the reads anew with MiXCR; each CDR3 protein has one entry. The top ten hold roughly 17% of the sample, which has 55,000 to 60,000 distinct CDR3 sequences, approximately 13% seen once. Sequencing was carried out using a population of CD138-negative cells sorted from bone marrow. These receptors were obtained from a donor at least 40 years old with multiple myeloma.

This clonotype has a count of ten or more. V is TRBV7-8 and J is TRBJ1-4; the D gene is possibly TRBD1 (6 bases). Germline CDR1 is SGHVS and CDR2 is FQNEAQ. CDR3 size: 15 residues. V was shortened by 4 bases and J by 11 bases, with 20 bases between the two germline ends. CDR3 sequence: CASSYTVRDMAKLFF. In DNA, the CDR3 is TGTGCCAGCAGCTACACCGTCCGGGACATGGCCAAACTGTTTTTT.

This clonotype was seen repeatedly, ten times or more. The V call is TRBV3-1, the J call TRBJ1-6, with a weak D call TRBD1 (5 bases). V lost 6 bases and J lost 9, with 15 bases in between. The germline V gene encodes CDR1 LGHDT and CDR2 YNNKEL (reference sequence). The CDR3 runs 14 residues. This chain's CDR3 is CASRLVRDGSPLHF. The DNA of the CDR3 is TGTGCCAGCAGACTCGTCAGGGACGGTTCACCCCTCCACTTT.

This clonotype was counted ten times or more. The chain is built from TRBV20-1 and TRBJ1-2; maybe TRBD1 (6 bases). Germline CDR1 reads DFQATT; CDR2 reads SNEGSKA (reference sequence). V lost 3 bases, J lost 1 base, and 15 bases lay in between. CDR3 size: 15 residues. Here the CDR3 DNA reads TGCAGTGCTAGTAAACCCGGGGGCTATAACTATGGCTACACCTTC. This translates into CSASKPGGYNYGYTF.

This clonotype has a count of ten or more. The V call is TRBV11-2, the J call TRBJ2-3; either TRBD1 or TRBD2 may supply D (5 bases each). With 4 bases removed from V and 2 bases from J, the gap between germline ends came to 13 bases. Germline lookup yields CDR1 SGHAT and CDR2 FQNNGV. The CDR3 is 15 residues long. DNA of the CDR3: TGTGCCAGCAGCTCATCGGGACGACCCACAGATACGCAGTATTTT. It is translated as CASSSSGRPTDTQYF.

The table lists this clonotype with many counts. The rearrangement links TRBV30 to TRBJ1-1; no clear D gene. Trimming removed 0 bases at V and 5 bases at J, with 4 bases between. The CDR3 spans 11 residues. Germline values: CDR1 GTSNPN, CDR2 SVGIG (reference sequence). CDR3 bases: TGTGCCTGGAGTGTCGGTACTGAAGCTTTCTTT. The encoded protein is CAWSVGTEAFF.

This clonotype has just a few counts. The conserved phenylalanine or tryptophan is not found at the CDR3 terminus, so this likely reflects a read error. This chain links TRBV30 with TRBJ1-1, with 10 bases aligning to TRBD1. Germline loops: CDR1 GTSNPN, CDR2 SVGIG (reference sequence). Losses at the gene ends were 3 bases for V and 6 bases for J; bases not matched to a gene: 7. The length of the CDR3 is 14 residues. The CDR3 sequence is CAWSRTGGRAEAFL. CDR3 coding DNA: TGTGCCTGGAGCCGGACAGGGGGTCGGGCTGAAGCTTTCTTA.

This clonotype was seen many times. The chain combines TRBV5-1 with TRBJ2-7; 7 positions agree with TRBD1. V shed 0 bases and J 3 bases; nucleotides not matched to a gene: 6. The CDR3 sequence is 15 residues long. Germline V gene data show CDR1 as SGHRS and CDR2 as YFSETQ. The CDR3 here is CASSLDAGGFYEQYF. CDR3 bases: TGCGCCAGCAGCTTGGATGCAGGGGGATTCTACGAGCAGTACTTC.

This clonotype has at least ten counts. This rearrangement joins TRBV5-1 to TRBJ1-2; D remains ambiguous. CDR1 and CDR2 (germline): SGHRS, YFSETQ. The CDR3 is 14 amino acids. Trimming stripped 3 bases from V and 0 bases from J, with 9 bases between. The CDR3 region has the DNA TGCGCCAGCAGCTCCGGACCAGCTAACTATGGCTACACCTTC. Its translation is CASSSGPANYGYTF.

This clonotype was picked up many times. CDR3 loop: CATSRQGTNQPQHF. The CDR3 nucleotides are TGTGCCACCAGCAGACAGGGGACTAATCAGCCCCAGCATTTT. The rearrangement uses TRBV15 and TRBJ1-5; D is possibly TRBD1 (6 bases). From germline, CDR1 is LNHNV and CDR2 YYDKDF (reference sequence). The CDR3 has 14 residues. Trimming removed 2 bases at V and 4 bases at J, with 9 bases between.

Concerning this clonotype: Being one base from a much bigger clone, this may be a read error. The chain joins TRBV18 to TRBJ1-1; TRBD1 might be the D (5 bases). This CDR3 contains 15 residues. Germline-derived CDR1 and CDR2 are KGHSH and LQKENI. Trimming cost V 3 bases and J 6 bases, with 17 bases left between them. CDR3: CASSPNSGDSAEAFF. CDR3 bases: TGTGCCAGCTCACCGAACTCGGGGGATAGTGCTGAAGCTTTCTTT.

This clonotype came up many times. The chain combines TRBV5-1 with TRBJ1-4; D is unresolved. The CDR3 consists of 15 residues. The germline CDR1 and CDR2 sequences are SGHRS and YFSETQ. Trimming took 2 bases from V and 4 from J, leaving 12 bases between them. The CDR3 DNA follows: TGCGCCAGCAGCTTCGGCGACACGAATAATGAAAAACTGTTTTTT. Encoded protein: CASSFGDTNNEKLFF.

This clonotype has ten or more counts. The V gene is TRBV5-1, the J gene TRBJ1-1; tentatively, D is TRBD1 (6 bases). Between the trimmed V and J ends, which lost 3 bases and 6 bases, there was a span of 15 bases. Per germline, CDR1 SGHRS and CDR2 YFSETQ. This CDR3 has 14 residues. CDR3 in DNA: TGCGCCAGCAGCTCGAACCTACAGGGCGCTGAAGCTTTCTTT. Its translation: CASSSNLQGAEAFF.

The table lists this clonotype with many counts. J is TRBJ1-5 and V is TRBV20-1, with D possibly TRBD1 on 5 matching bases. Deletions cut 0 bases from V and 3 bases from J, with 15 bases between. The CDR3 has 16 residues. The germline gives CDR1 DFQATT, CDR2 SNEGSKA (reference sequence). The CDR3 loop is CSARDMGEGINQPQHF. CDR3 in DNA: TGCAGTGCTAGAGATATGGGGGAGGGGATCAATCAGCCCCAGCATTTT.

This clonotype was seen a few times. This chain uses TRBV18 with TRBJ1-1; D perhaps matches TRBD1 (6 bases). This CDR3 is 18 amino acids long. Germline CDR1 and CDR2: KGHSH and LQKENI. Between the trimmed V and J ends, which lost 1 base and 0 bases, there was a span of 18 bases. This CDR3 reads CASSPLPTRGGLNTEAFF. CDR3 DNA sequence: TGTGCCAGCTCACCACTTCCAACCCGAGGGGGTTTGAACACTGAAGCTTTCTTT.

This clonotype was detected many times. The chain recombines TRBV11-2 with TRBJ2-3; 7 bases are shared with TRBD1. V shed 5 bases and J 3 bases; nucleotides not matched to a gene: 11. Germline V CDR1 and CDR2: SGHAT, FQNNGV. The CDR3 is made up of 16 amino acids. CDR3 region: CASSIPTSTGTDTQYF. CDR3 DNA: TGTGCCAGCAGCATCCCTACGTCGACAGGGACAGATACGCAGTATTTT. The full variable domain, completed using reference TRBV11-2 and TRBJ2-3, is EAGVAQSPRYKIIEKRQSVAFWCNPISGHATLYWYQQILGQGPKLLIQFQNNGVVDDSQLPKDRFSAERLKGVDSTLKIQPAKLEDSAVYLCASSIPTSTGTDTQYFGPGTRLTVL.

This clonotype came up many times. The gene calls are TRBV3-1 and TRBJ1-2; D is unclear. The length of the CDR3 is 13 residues. The ends were cut back, 6 bases at V and 5 bases at J, with 13 bases in the middle. In germline, CDR1 is LGHDT, CDR2 YNNKEL (reference sequence). The CDR3 sequence is CASSSGILYGYTF. CDR3 DNA: TGTGCCAGCAGTTCCGGGATTTTGTATGGCTACACCTTC.

Ten or more counts support this clonotype. V and J are TRBV7-9 and TRBJ2-7; the D gene is possibly TRBD1 (6 bases). Per germline, CDR1 SEHNR and CDR2 FQNEAQ (reference sequence). This CDR3 contains 10 residues. V lost 7 bases and J 7 bases, leaving 8 bases between the germline ends. This CDR3 is CASNGQEQYF. CDR3 bases: TGTGCCAGCAACGGACAGGAGCAGTACTTC.

This clonotype was found many times. V and J are TRBV7-3 and TRBJ2-1; a possible D gene is TRBD2 (6 bases). The ends were cut back, 2 bases at V and 0 bases at J, with 8 bases in the middle. This CDR3 region has 15 residues. Germline V gives CDR1 SGHTA, CDR2 FQGTGA. CDR3 protein: CASSLRGVSYNEQFF. The CDR3 DNA sequence: TGTGCCAGCAGCTTACGCGGGGTCTCCTACAATGAGCAGTTCTTC. Combining the CDR3 with reference TRBV7-3 and TRBJ2-1 gives the whole variable domain GAGVSQTPSNKVTEKGKYVELRCDPISGHTALYWYRQSLGQGPEFLIYFQGTGAADDSGLPNDRFFAVRPEGSVSTLKIQRTERGDSAVYLCASSLRGVSYNEQFFGPGTRLTVL.

This clonotype is deemed medium-sized (0.01 to 0.1%). V gene TRBV30 combines with J gene TRBJ2-1, with TRBD2 matching 8 bases. Germline-derived CDR1 and CDR2 are GTSNPN and SVGIG (reference sequence). J was trimmed by 6 bases and V by 3 bases; bases with no gene match: 7. The CDR3 runs to 14 residues. As DNA, the CDR3 is TGTGCCTGGAGCGGGGGGGTTTTGTTCAATGAGCAGTTCTTC. It encodes CAWSGGVLFNEQFF.

V usage is TRBV5-1 and J usage is TRBJ1-1; 7 bases align to TRBD1. The CDR3 consists of 15 residues. Per the germline V gene, CDR1 is SGHRS and CDR2 is YFSETQ. V dropped 4 bases and J dropped 3; count of bases not matched to a gene: 9. In DNA form, the CDR3 reads TGCGCCAGCAGCCGCACCACAGGGGACGACACTGAAGCTTTCTTT. This sequence encodes CASSRTTGDDTEAFF.

This clonotype occurred many times. The chain joins TRBV29-1 to TRBJ2-7; D is uncertain. The germline V gene encodes CDR1 SQVTM and CDR2 ANQGSEA. This CDR3 spans 13 amino acids. Trimming removed 4 bases from V and 4 bases from J, with 14 bases in between. This chain's CDR3 is CSVGKGMEYEQYF. Here the CDR3 DNA reads TGCAGCGTTGGGAAGGGAATGGAGTACGAGCAGTACTTC.

There are many counts of this clonotype. The chain links TRBV13 to TRBJ2-3; TRBD2 is a possible D gene (6 bases). Deletions cut 5 bases from V and 6 bases from J, with 12 bases between. The germline CDR1 and CDR2 sequences are PRHDT and FYEKMQ (reference sequence). The CDR3 contains 13 residues. In DNA, the CDR3 is TGTGCCAGCAGCCCCAGCCGGGAGGATACGCAGTATTTT. Translating it yields CASSPSREDTQYF.

This clonotype was picked up many times. This chain uses TRBV29-1 with TRBJ1-1; no definite D call. From germline, CDR1 is SQVTM and CDR2 ANQGSEA. The CDR3 spans 12 residues. V lost 2 bases to trimming and J lost 1 base, with 5 bases between them. CDR3 loop: CSVERANTEAFF. DNA of the CDR3: TGCAGCGTTGAAAGGGCGAACACTGAAGCTTTCTTT. The variable domain in full, completed from reference TRBV29-1 and TRBJ1-1, reads SAVISQKPSRDICQRGTSLTIQCQVDSQVTMMFWYRQQPGQSLTLIATANQGSEATYESGFVIDKFPISRPNLTFSTLTVSNMSPEDSSIYLCSVERANTEAFFGQGTRLTVV.

The chain recombines TRBV11-1 with TRBJ1-2, with 8 bases aligning to TRBD1. J gave up 5 bases and V 4 bases, and 6 bases lay outside the gene matches. The germline CDR1 and CDR2 sequences are SGHAT and FQDESV (reference sequence). The CDR3 has 14 residues. The CDR3 DNA is TGTGCCAGCAGCTCCGGACAGGGAAGATATGGCTACACCTTC. As protein: CASSSGQGRYGYTF.

This clonotype came up many times. The V gene is TRBV3-1, the J gene TRBJ2-7; 8 nucleotides line up with TRBD1. J gave up 2 bases and V 3 bases, and 3 bases lay outside the gene matches. There are 14 residues in the CDR3. From germline, CDR1 is LGHDT and CDR2 YNNKEL (reference sequence). The CDR3 DNA follows: TGTGCCAGCAGCCACATGACAGGGGCCTACGAGCAGTACTTC. The encoded protein is CASSHMTGAYEQYF.

A note on this clonotype: Given a much more abundant clone one base away, this may be a read error. The rearrangement uses TRBV3-1 and TRBJ2-5, with TRBD2 identical over 9 bases. The V gene's germline CDR1 is LGHDT and CDR2 YNNKEL (reference sequence). CDR3 length: 15 amino acids. CDR3 sequence (DNA): TGTACCAGCAGCCGGATAGCGGGGGCTGGGGAGACCCAGTACTTC. Translated, it gives CTSSRIAGAGETQYF.

This clonotype was seen repeatedly, ten times or more. The J gene is TRBJ1-1, the V gene TRBV12-3 or TRBV12-4; 9 bases match TRBD1. The V and J ends lost 4 bases and 7 bases, in that order; junction bases with no gene match: 10. The CDR3 loop spans 15 amino acids. CDR3 loop: CASSSGRTGESEAFF. In DNA, the CDR3 is TGTGCCAGCAGTTCCGGCCGGACAGGGGAAAGTGAAGCTTTCTTT.

This chain connects TRBV12-3 or TRBV12-4 to TRBJ2-1; tentatively, D is TRBD2 (7 bases). The CDR3 has 16 amino acids. V shed 3 bases and J shed 2 bases, with 14 bases lying between them. CDR3 sequence: CASSLFLGGAYNEQFF. CDR3 nucleotide sequence: TGTGCCAGCAGTTTGTTTTTAGGGGGGGCCTACAATGAGCAGTTCTTC.

The chain carries TRBV2 and TRBJ2-3; D gene uncertain. Germline V CDR1 and CDR2: SNHLY, FYNNEI. This CDR3 comprises 15 residues. The V gene lost 5 bases and the J gene lost 1 base, with 13 bases spanning the gap. The CDR3 is CASSFHSSGTDTQYF. DNA for the CDR3: TGTGCCAGCAGTTTTCACTCATCGGGCACAGATACGCAGTATTTT.

This clonotype has a count of ten or more. This chain links TRBV6-1 with TRBJ1-5; no clear D gene. Trimming removed 6 bases at V and 0 bases at J, with 3 bases between. Per the germline V gene, CDR1 is MNHNS and CDR2 is SASEGT. CDR3 length equals 12 residues. CDR3 region: CASRHSNQPQHF. The CDR3 bases are TGTGCCAGCAGACATAGCAATCAGCCCCAGCATTTT.

This clonotype was observed a few times. This rearrangement joins TRBV19 to TRBJ2-3, with 14 positions matching TRBD2. Germline CDR1 LNHDA, CDR2 SQIVND (reference sequence). The CDR3 sequence is 18 residues long. V lost 5 bases, J lost 3 bases, and 10 bases stayed unmatched. CDR3 nucleotide sequence: TGTGCCAGTAGTGGGGGACTAGCGGGGGCCCTACAGACAGATACGCAGTATTTT. Translated: CASSGGLAGALQTDTQYF.